Listed below are T cell receptor beta chains from one sample, sequenced in a study of metastatic and nonmetastatic thyroid tumors. TCRdb re-called the PCR reads through MiXCR. The sample holds some 15,000 clones, approximately 3.8% seen once. Sample: tumor tissue. Every receptor here comes from a female donor with papillary thyroid cancer or a benign thyroid nodule (not recorded which). Some clones in this sample may be carry-over from other donors' samples. The CDR3 runs from the conserved cysteine through the conserved F or W. Each record gives: J gene, D gene, clone size, V gene, CDR3 DNA, CDR3 protein. The D gene is left open where the match is weak. Clone size appears in some rows only: once, few, many, or a class for an expanded clone.

J: TRBJ1-5
D: .
size: few
V: TRBV30
DNA: TGTGCCTGGAGTGTGAAGGCAGCTAATCAGCCCCAGCATTTT
CDR3: CAWSVKAANQPQHF

J: TRBJ2-5
D: .
size: many
V: TRBV20-1
DNA: TGCAGTGCTAGTTGGGAACTAGCCCCGATGGGGGAGACCCAGTACTTC
CDR3: CSASWELAPMGETQYF

J: TRBJ2-3
D: .
size: medium-sized
V: TRBV20-1
DNA: TGCAGTGCTAGAGTTGAGGTCACAGATACGCAGTATTTT
CDR3: CSARVEVTDTQYF

J: TRBJ1-6
D: .
size: .
V: TRBV28
DNA: TGTGCCAGCATTAACGTCAGGCAGGCGAGCTCCTATAATTCACCCCTCCACTTT
CDR3: CASINVRQASSYNSPLHF

J: TRBJ2-3
D: TRBD2
size: medium-sized
V: TRBV9
DNA: TGTGCCAGCAGCGGGACTAGCGGGAGCCTGGATACGCAGTATTTT
CDR3: CASSGTSGSLDTQYF

J: TRBJ2-1
D: .
size: .
V: TRBV3-2
DNA: TGTGCCAGCAGCCATTTGGGTTCCGGGACTAGCGGGGGGGCCAGGGATGAGCAGTTCTTC
CDR3: CASSHLGSGTSGGARDEQFF

J: TRBJ1-2
D: .
size: .
V: TRBV7-9
DNA: TGTGCCAGCAGCTTAGGGGCAGGGATCCCCGACAGTGGCTACACCTTC
CDR3: CASSLGAGIPDSGYTF

J: TRBJ2-2
D: .
size: few
V: TRBV19
DNA: TGTGCCAGTAGTATGGACTTAGCGAACACCGGGGAGCTGTTTTTT
CDR3: CASSMDLANTGELFF

J: TRBJ2-1
D: TRBD2
size: .
V: TRBV5-1
DNA: TGCGCCAGCAGCTTGGCCCCAGCGGGGGTCTCCTACAATGAGCAGTTCTTC
CDR3: CASSLAPAGVSYNEQFF

J: TRBJ1-2
D: .
size: .
V: TRBV28
DNA: TGTGCCAGCAGTTTATGGGGGGACTATGGCTACACCTTC
CDR3: CASSLWGDYGYTF

J: TRBJ2-1
D: TRBD1
size: few
V: TRBV20-1
DNA: TGCAGTGCTAGAGGGGGGGACAGGTCCTACAATGAGCAGTTCTTC
CDR3: CSARGGDRSYNEQFF

J: TRBJ2-7
D: .
size: .
V: TRBV19
DNA: TGTGCCAGTAGTATAAACAGGGACTACGAGCAGTACTTC
CDR3: CASSINRDYEQYF

J: TRBJ2-7
D: TRBD1
size: few
V: TRBV5-1
DNA: TGCGCCAGCAGCTTGGACGGGACAGGGGGGCGCGAGCAGTACTTC
CDR3: CASSLDGTGGREQYF

J: TRBJ2-3
D: TRBD2
size: few
V: TRBV6-1
DNA: TGTGCCAGCAGTGTTTCTAGCGGTTCCGCTACAGATACGCAGTATTTT
CDR3: CASSVSSGSATDTQYF

J: TRBJ1-5
D: .
size: few
V: TRBV12-3/TRBV12-4
DNA: TGTGCCAGCAGTTCAGGGAATCAGCCCCAGCATTTT
CDR3: CASSSGNQPQHF

J: TRBJ1-4
D: .
size: few
V: TRBV28
DNA: TGTGCCAGCAGTCCTCCCAGGGGAAAACTGTTTTTT
CDR3: CASSPPRGKLFF

J: TRBJ2-7
D: .
size: .
V: TRBV6-2/TRBV6-3
DNA: TGTGCCAGCAGTTACACTCGCGGTTCCTACGAGCAGTACTTC
CDR3: CASSYTRGSYEQYF

J: TRBJ2-5
D: TRBD2
size: .
V: TRBV28
DNA: TGTGCCAGCACTCCGAGTCCAGGGGCAGCGGGAGGGCCTAGCAAGACCCAGTACTTC
CDR3: CASTPSPGAAGGPSKTQYF

J: TRBJ2-3
D: .
size: .
V: TRBV6-1
DNA: TGTGCCAGCGGTTTTACAGATACGCAGTATTTT
CDR3: CASGFTDTQYF

J: TRBJ2-1
D: TRBD1
size: .
V: TRBV7-2
DNA: TGTGCCAGCAACGGGGACAGGGGCCACAATGAGCAGTTCTTC
CDR3: CASNGDRGHNEQFF

J: TRBJ1-4
D: .
size: many
V: TRBV2
DNA: TGTGCCAGCAGACAGGTTTCAACTAATGAAAAACTGTTTTTT
CDR3: CASRQVSTNEKLFF

J: TRBJ2-2
D: TRBD2
size: .
V: TRBV6-1
DNA: TGTGCCAGCACTAATGGGCGGGAGGAGGTCGGGGAGCTGTTTTTT
CDR3: CASTNGREEVGELFF

J: TRBJ2-4
D: .
size: .
V: TRBV28
DNA: TGTGCCAGCAGTCGACAGCCTCTAGCCAAAAACATTCAGTACTTC
CDR3: CASSRQPLAKNIQYF

J: TRBJ1-1
D: TRBD1
size: many
V: TRBV4-3
DNA: TGCGCCAGTTCCCAGGGGGCCGAAGCTTTCTTT
CDR3: CASSQGAEAFF

J: TRBJ2-3
D: .
size: large
V: TRBV6-1
DNA: TGTGCCAGCCTACGAGCCCGGGTCCGAGATACGCAGTATTTT
CDR3: CASLRARVRDTQYF

J: TRBJ2-2
D: .
size: few
V: TRBV28
DNA: TGTGCCAGCAGTTTAATTGCGGCCCGGCTGTTTTTT
CDR3: CASSLIAARLFF

J: TRBJ1-3
D: .
size: few
V: TRBV6-4
DNA: TGTGCCAGCAGGGGACGGACGTCTGGAAACACCATATATTTT
CDR3: CASRGRTSGNTIYF

J: TRBJ1-3
D: .
size: few
V: TRBV11-2
DNA: TGTGCCAGCAGCTTGGGGGGACTCCAACGCACTGGAAACACCATATATTTT
CDR3: CASSLGGLQRTGNTIYF

J: TRBJ2-7
D: .
size: .
V: TRBV10-3
DNA: TGTGCCATCAGTGAGAGCGGACATGAGCACTACTTC
CDR3: CAISESGHEHYF

J: TRBJ1-1
D: .
size: .
V: TRBV7-3
DNA: TGTGCCAGCAAAGTCTCGGTGAACACTGAAGCTTTCTTT
CDR3: CASKVSVNTEAFF

J: TRBJ1-1
D: .
size: .
V: TRBV6-1
DNA: TGTGCCAGCAGCCGGGCTGGAGGGGAGGGAACTGAAGCTTTCTTT
CDR3: CASSRAGGEGTEAFF

J: TRBJ2-3
D: .
size: .
V: TRBV19
DNA: TGTGCCGTCTCCGGGGGGCTTTCCACAGATACGCAGTATTTT
CDR3: CAVSGGLSTDTQYF

J: TRBJ2-2
D: TRBD2
size: few
V: TRBV5-1
DNA: TGCGCCAGCAGGGGACTAGCGGGCAGTCCCGGGGAGCTGTTTTTT
CDR3: CASRGLAGSPGELFF

J: TRBJ1-4
D: .
size: few
V: TRBV30
DNA: TGTGCCTGGAGTGTACGGGGGGAAAAACTGTTTTTT
CDR3: CAWSVRGEKLFF

J: TRBJ2-1
D: .
size: few
V: TRBV6-1
DNA: TGTGCCAGCAGTGAAGTTTGGGACGATGAGCAGTTCTTC
CDR3: CASSEVWDDEQFF

J: TRBJ1-2
D: .
size: few
V: TRBV19
DNA: TGTGCCAGTAGACAGGGTGGCTACACCTTC
CDR3: CASRQGGYTF

J: TRBJ1-5
D: .
size: few
V: TRBV28
DNA: TGTGCCAGCAGTTTAACGGCAGGAGCACAGCCCCAGCATTTT
CDR3: CASSLTAGAQPQHF

J: TRBJ2-7
D: .
size: .
V: TRBV6-1
DNA: TGTGCCAGCGGGTGGACAGGGAGGGGCGAGCAGTACTTC
CDR3: CASGWTGRGEQYF

J: TRBJ2-7
D: .
size: few
V: TRBV2
DNA: TGTGCCAGCAGTGAGTTCTACGAGCAGTACTTC
CDR3: CASSEFYEQYF

J: TRBJ2-7
D: .
size: once
V: TRBV6-1
DNA: TGTGCCAGCTCAACCCAGGGGCGGGATGAGCAGTACTTC
CDR3: CASSTQGRDEQYF

J: TRBJ1-2
D: TRBD1
size: .
V: TRBV5-1
DNA: TGCGCCAGCAGCTTCCGGGACAGGGTGGAGGGCTACACCTTC
CDR3: CASSFRDRVEGYTF

J: TRBJ1-2
D: TRBD1
size: few
V: TRBV27
DNA: TGTGCCAGCAGTTTGTTTACCCCCGGGACAGTCTATGGCTACACCTTC
CDR3: CASSLFTPGTVYGYTF

J: TRBJ2-7
D: TRBD2
size: few
V: TRBV28
DNA: TGTGCCAGCAGTCCCACTAGCGGGAGGGACGAGCAGTACTTC
CDR3: CASSPTSGRDEQYF

J: TRBJ2-1
D: TRBD2
size: few
V: TRBV27
DNA: TGTGCCGGCAGTTTACGACTAGCCCGCTCTCATGGGCAGTTCTTC
CDR3: CAGSLRLARSHGQFF

J: TRBJ1-2
D: .
size: few
V: TRBV5-1
DNA: TGCGCCAGCAGCTTGGATCGGGTTAACTATGGCTACACCTTC
CDR3: CASSLDRVNYGYTF

J: TRBJ2-2
D: .
size: .
V: TRBV11-2
DNA: TGTGCCAGTAGCCTCGGGACCACCGGTAACACCGGGGAGCTGTTTTTT
CDR3: CASSLGTTGNTGELFF

J: TRBJ2-7
D: TRBD1
size: few
V: TRBV20-1
DNA: TGCAGTGGACAGGGGACCTATGAGCAGTACTTC
CDR3: CSGQGTYEQYF

J: TRBJ2-7
D: TRBD1
size: .
V: TRBV6-9
DNA: TGTGCCAGCAGTTATTGGACCGGGACAGATCCCTACGAGCAGTACTTC
CDR3: CASSYWTGTDPYEQYF

J: TRBJ1-6
D: .
size: few
V: TRBV27
DNA: TGTGCCAGCAGTTTAATGGGTCATCAAAGAAATTCACCCCTCCACTTT
CDR3: CASSLMGHQRNSPLHF

J: TRBJ2-7
D: TRBD2
size: .
V: TRBV3-1
DNA: TGTGCCAGCAGCCAAGGTCTAGCGGGCTACGAGCAGTACTTC
CDR3: CASSQGLAGYEQYF

J: TRBJ1-2
D: .
size: .
V: TRBV28
DNA: TGTGCCAGCAGTTCCCCTTCGGCCCCGGATGGCTACACCTTC
CDR3: CASSSPSAPDGYTF

J: TRBJ2-2
D: .
size: few
V: TRBV6-4
DNA: TGTGCCAGCAGTGACTCGAGGGACACCGGGGAGCTGTTTTTT
CDR3: CASSDSRDTGELFF

J: TRBJ2-1
D: TRBD2
size: few
V: TRBV19
DNA: TGTGCCAGTAGTTCCGCGACTAGCGGGAGCGGCCGGCCCTACAATGAGCAGTTCTTC
CDR3: CASSSATSGSGRPYNEQFF

J: TRBJ2-1
D: TRBD2
size: medium-sized
V: TRBV5-1
DNA: TGCGCCAGCAGCGATCCGGCTAGCGGGAGATTTTATCATGAGCAGTTCTTC
CDR3: CASSDPASGRFYHEQFF